Presented here are 25 T cell receptor beta chains from one specimen sequenced in a study of cytomegalovirus exposure and HLA in healthy donors. In the PCR, 60 Vbeta and 13 Jbeta primers were used. Using immunoSEQ multiplex PCR, the repertoire was profiled, and TCRdb retains in-frame clones only, with some absent. The sample lists some 180,000 clones, around 75% occurring once. Specimen: PBMCs. Receptors originate from a male donor in good health and CMV-seronegative.

This chain links TRBV14 with TRBJ1-6; D gene uncertain. CDR1 and CDR2 (germline): SGHDN, FVKESK. The CDR3 length is 13 residues. V was shortened by 2 bases and J by 12 bases, with 11 bases between the two germline ends. CDR3 sequence (DNA): TGTGCCAGCAGCCAACCTCCCCCGGGACCCCTCCACTTT. Translating it yields CASSQPPPGPLHF.

The sample holds a few counts of this clone. The chain couples TRBV19 to TRBJ2-6, with D perhaps TRBD2 (6 bases). Germline loops: CDR1 LNHDA, CDR2 SQIVND (reference sequence). The V gene lost 6 bases and the J gene lost 2 bases, with 11 bases spanning the gap. This CDR3 spans 15 amino acids. DNA of the CDR3: TGTGCCAGTAGATCGGGACTTCCTGGGGCCAACGTCCTGACTTTC. It translates to CASRSGLPGANVLTF.

This clone occurred once. The V and J genes are TRBV29-1 and TRBJ2-1; 11 bases line up with TRBD2. Trimming took 2 bases from V and 13 from J; bases not matched to a gene: 7. The CDR3 runs to 13 residues. Germline V gene sequence: CDR1 SQVTM, CDR2 ANQGSEA. This CDR3 reads CSVEKVAGGLQFF. CDR3 coding DNA: TGCAGCGTTGAAAAGGTAGCGGGGGGGTTACAGTTCTTC.

The chain is built from TRBV7-2 and TRBJ1-2; D may be TRBD1 (6 bases). V dropped 1 base and J dropped 6 bases, with 9 bases sitting between them. The length of the CDR3 is 13 residues. Germline V gives CDR1 SGHTA, CDR2 FQGNSA. The chain's CDR3 is CASSLVAGDGYTF. CDR3 nucleotide sequence: TGTGCCAGCAGCTTAGTCGCAGGGGATGGCTACACCTTC.

The chain uses TRBV10-3 and TRBJ2-5; 9 bases match TRBD1. V lost 10 bases to trimming and J lost 3 bases; unmatched junction nucleotides: 6. CDR1 ENHRY and CDR2 SYGVKD come from the germline V gene. This CDR3 contains 13 residues. The CDR3 loop reads CANPGQGEETQYF. In nucleotides, the CDR3 is TGTGCCAATCCGGGACAGGGAGAAGAGACCCAGTACTTC.

For the CDR3, the DNA is TGTGCCAGCACACAGTCTGGGACAGGGCTTGAGCAGTTCTTC. This codes for CASTQSGTGLEQFF. The chain is built from TRBV7-2 and TRBJ2-1, with 9 bases matching TRBD1. This CDR3 has 14 residues. CDR1 SGHTA and CDR2 FQGNSA come from the germline V gene. V lost 7 bases to trimming and J lost 9 bases; unmatched junction nucleotides: 10.

The gene calls are TRBV10-1 and TRBJ2-5; 8 bases agree with TRBD1. V was pared by 8 bases and J by 5 bases, with 16 bases of the junction left unmatched. The germline V gene has CDR1 WNHNN and CDR2 SYGVQD (reference sequence). This CDR3 comprises 16 residues. The CDR3 DNA follows: TGCGCCAGCCCCAGGCGGACAGGGCGATTTGCCGAGACCCAGTACTTC. Translated, it gives CASPRRTGRFAETQYF.

V and J are TRBV2 and TRBJ2-1; 12 nucleotides line up with TRBD1. Trimming took 3 bases from V and 8 from J; bases not matched to a gene: 5. The CDR3 has 15 amino acids. Germline V gene lookup returns CDR1 SNHLY and CDR2 FYNNEI. The CDR3: CASSDEGQGADEQFF. As DNA, the CDR3 is TGTGCCAGCAGTGATGAGGGACAGGGGGCGGATGAGCAGTTCTTC.

CDR3 bases: TGTGCCAGCAGAGAGACAGGGGCCTACAATGAGCAGTTCTTC. Translated: CASRETGAYNEQFF. V gene TRBV6-5 combines with J gene TRBJ2-1; 8 positions agree with TRBD1. Germline V lookup: CDR1 MNHEY, CDR2 SVGAGI. V lost 6 bases to trimming and J lost 2 bases; unmatched junction nucleotides: 3. The CDR3 loop spans 14 amino acids.

The chain couples TRBV6-5 to TRBJ2-7, with D perhaps TRBD1 (6 bases). V was cut by 6 bases and J by 2 bases, with 14 bases left in between. Germline V gene lookup returns CDR1 MNHEY and CDR2 SVGAGI. The CDR3 is 14 amino acids. The DNA of the CDR3 is TGTGCCAGCAGCAACGTCCGGACAGCCTACGAGCAGTACTTC. It encodes CASSNVRTAYEQYF.

This clone has a single count. V usage is TRBV7-2 and J usage is TRBJ1-5; 7 bases map to TRBD1. Per the germline V gene, CDR1 is SGHTA and CDR2 is FQGNSA. V trimming: 5 bases; J trimming: 6 bases; junction bases outside the gene matches: 4. The CDR3 is made up of 13 amino acids. The CDR3 DNA is TGTGCCAGCAGCGCGGACAGGCTTCAGCCCCAGCATTTT. Its protein is CASSADRLQPQHF.

This clone was observed a single time. The J gene is TRBJ1-1, the V gene TRBV19, with a weak D call TRBD1 (6 bases). Germline CDR1 and CDR2: LNHDA and SQIVND (reference sequence). V lost 3 bases, J lost 4 bases, and 15 bases lay in between. The CDR3 has 15 residues. For the CDR3, the DNA is TGTGCCAGTAGTATTTTCCACAGGGCGGGCACTGAAGCTTTCTTT. Translating it yields CASSIFHRAGTEAFF. The full variable domain, in which reference TRBV19 and TRBJ1-1 provide the parts outside the CDR3, is DGGITQSPKYLFRKEGQNVTLSCEQNLNHDAMYWYRQDPGQGLRLIYYSQIVNDFQKGDIAEGYSVSREKKESFPLTVTSAQKNPTAFYLCASSIFHRAGTEAFFGQGTRLTVV.

The V call is TRBV5-8, the J call TRBJ1-1; D is ambiguous. The CDR3 spans 14 residues. The germline CDR1 and CDR2 sequences are SGHTS and YDEGEE. The V end was cut by 4 bases, the J end by 0 bases, with 10 bases between. Here the CDR3 reads CASSLTPVNTEAFF. CDR3 sequence (DNA): TGTGCCAGCAGCCTCACACCAGTGAACACTGAAGCTTTCTTT.

Turning to this clone: The sample holds other DNA sequences that translate to the same CDR3. V gene TRBV5-4 combines with J gene TRBJ2-2; perhaps TRBD1 as D (5 bases). Deletions cut 1 base from V and 2 bases from J, with 9 bases between. Per the germline V gene, CDR1 is SGHNT and CDR2 is YYREEE (reference sequence). The CDR3 is 15 residues long. The DNA for the CDR3 is TGTGCCAGCAGCTTGACCACAGGAAACACCGGGGAGCTGTTTTTT. Translated: CASSLTTGNTGELFF.

This clone was seen a handful of times. The V call is TRBV6-1, the J call TRBJ1-4; TRBD1 matches at 8 bases. Germline V CDR1 and CDR2: MNHNS, SASEGT. The CDR3 totals 14 residues. V trimming: 4 bases; J trimming: 6 bases; junction bases outside the gene matches: 4. This CDR3 reads CASSGTGRDEKLFF. The CDR3 DNA follows: TGTGCCAGCAGTGGGACAGGGAGAGATGAAAAACTGTTTTTT.

A word on this clone: One end of the junction is discordant with germline, which a read error may explain. The J gene is TRBJ2-1, the V gene TRBV29-1, with no clear D. The CDR3 sequence is 15 residues long. From germline, CDR1 is SQVTM and CDR2 ANQGSEA. This chain's CDR3 is CSVEATSVSSNEQFF. The CDR3 DNA is TGCAGCGTTGAAGCCACAAGTGTTTCCTCCAATGAGCAGTTCTTC.

The rearrangement links TRBV7-9 to TRBJ1-6; D call uncertain. Germline V gene data show CDR1 as SEHNR and CDR2 as FQNEAQ (reference sequence). The CDR3 spans 16 residues. CDR3 in DNA: TGTTCTAGCAGCGGGAGCTGGGGAGCGGGAAATTCACCCCTCCACTTT. Residues: CSSSGSWGAGNSPLHF.

The rearrangement joins TRBV11-3 to TRBJ2-2; 9 bases align to TRBD1. The V segment lost 5 bases and the J segment 4 bases; nucleotides outside the gene matches: 5. The CDR3 totals 15 residues. Germline values: CDR1 SGHNT, CDR2 YENEEA. The CDR3 sequence: CASSGDRAGTGELFF. The CDR3 DNA reads TGTGCCAGCAGCGGGGACAGGGCGGGCACCGGGGAGCTGTTTTTT.

Concerning this clone itself: This CDR3 is also generated by other DNA sequences in the sample. The chain is built from TRBV9 and TRBJ1-1; D perhaps matches TRBD1 (6 bases). The CDR3 length is 13 residues. V lost 4 bases, J lost 1 base, and 8 bases lay in between. CDR1 and CDR2 from the germline V gene are SGDLS and YYNGEE. The CDR3 reads CASSPTGNTEAFF. The CDR3 nucleotides read TGTGCCAGCAGCCCGACAGGGAACACTGAAGCTTTCTTT.

This sequence joins TRBV30 and TRBJ1-2; 10 bases are shared with TRBD1. Looked up from germline, CDR1 is GTSNPN and CDR2 is SVGIG (reference sequence). Unmatched junction bases numbered 5, after V lost 1 base and J lost 3 bases. The CDR3 runs 15 residues. The DNA of the CDR3 is TGTGCCTGGAGTGGGACAGGGGGGGGGTACTATGGCTACACCTTC. It encodes CAWSGTGGGYYGYTF.

The V gene is TRBV9, the J gene TRBJ1-1, with 9 bases matching TRBD1. Germline values: CDR1 SGDLS, CDR2 YYNGEE. The junction had 4 bases not matched to a gene; V was cut back by 0 bases and J by 10 bases. The CDR3 is 13 residues long. The CDR3 nucleotides are TGTGCCAGCAGCGTAGCCGGGGGACAGGGAGCTTTCTTT. It translates to CASSVAGGQGAFF.

The CDR3 DNA follows: TGTGCCAGCAGCATTTTTGGGACAGGGCTCGGCTACACCTTC. Amino acid sequence: CASSIFGTGLGYTF. The chain couples TRBV27 to TRBJ1-2, with 9 bases aligning to TRBD1. The V gene's germline CDR1 is MNHEY and CDR2 SMNVEV (reference sequence). CDR3 length: 14 residues. J gave up 8 bases and V 6 bases, and 10 bases lay outside the gene matches.

V and J are TRBV6-6 and TRBJ2-7; 7 positions match TRBD1. With 6 bases clipped from V and 12 bases from J, the junction kept 8 bases outside the gene matches. The length of the CDR3 is 11 residues. From germline, CDR1 is MNHNY and CDR2 SVGAGI (reference sequence). CDR3 DNA sequence: TGTGCCAGCAGCGTAGACAGGGTGATGTACTTC. This codes for CASSVDRVMYF.

This chain links TRBV5-6 with TRBJ2-7; perhaps TRBD2 as D (8 bases). There are 15 residues in the CDR3. The germline gives CDR1 SGHDT, CDR2 YYEEEE. The V and J ends lost 4 bases and 8 bases respectively, with 22 bases between them. CDR3 protein: CASSLGQAGREQQYF. The CDR3 nucleotides are TGTGCCAGCAGCCTAGGACAGGCCGGGAGGGAACAGCAGTACTTC.

The J gene is TRBJ1-1, the V gene TRBV7-9; TRBD1 might be the D (5 bases). Germline CDR1 is SEHNR and CDR2 is FQNEAQ (reference sequence). The V end lost 6 bases, the J end lost 7 bases, and 24 bases lay between the germline ends. This CDR3 has 16 residues. CDR3 loop: CASSIPLGRGSSEAFF. CDR3 in DNA: TGTGCCAGCAGTATACCCTTGGGAAGGGGATCAAGTGAAGCTTTCTTT.